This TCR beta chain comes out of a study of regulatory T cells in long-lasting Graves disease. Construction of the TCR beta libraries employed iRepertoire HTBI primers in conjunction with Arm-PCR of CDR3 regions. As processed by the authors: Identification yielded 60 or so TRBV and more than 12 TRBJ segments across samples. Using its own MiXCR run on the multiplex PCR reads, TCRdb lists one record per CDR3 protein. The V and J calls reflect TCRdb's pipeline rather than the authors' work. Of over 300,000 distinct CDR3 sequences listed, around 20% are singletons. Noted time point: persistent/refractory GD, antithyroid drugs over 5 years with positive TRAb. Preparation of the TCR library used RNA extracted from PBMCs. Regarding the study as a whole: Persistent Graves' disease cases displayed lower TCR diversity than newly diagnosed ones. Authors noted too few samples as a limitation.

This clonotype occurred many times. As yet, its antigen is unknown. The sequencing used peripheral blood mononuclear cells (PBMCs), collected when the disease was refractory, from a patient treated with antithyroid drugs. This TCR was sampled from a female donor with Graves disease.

The CDR3 region is CASKGELAVGGRYYGYTF. Written as DNA, the CDR3 is TGTGCCAGTAAAGGGGAATTGGCCGTGGGGGGCCGATACTATGGCTACACCTTC. The V gene is TRBV19, the J gene TRBJ1-2; D may be TRBD1 (6 bases). Germline V gene data show CDR1 as LNHDA and CDR2 as SQIVND (reference sequence). Trimming shortened V by 7 bases and J by 3 bases, and 27 bases separated the two germline ends. CDR3 length: 18 amino acids.